This T cell receptor (beta chain) was observed in a study of regulatory T cells in long-lasting Graves disease. Relying on iRepertoire HTBI primers and Arm-PCR of CDR3 regions, the team built TCR beta libraries. TCRdb redid the calling of the multiplex PCR reads with MiXCR, one entry per CDR3 protein. The repertoire includes 450,000 or so distinct CDR3 sequences, approximately 22% of them detected once, and over 10% sits in the top ten. The time point is: persistent/refractory GD, antithyroid drugs over 5 years with positive TRAb. RNA extracted from PBMCs served as the sequencing template. About this clonotype: This may arise from a read error, as a much more abundant clone is one base away.

The sample here was peripheral blood mononuclear cells (PBMCs), taken when the disease was refractory, from a patient treated with antithyroid drugs. This TCR derives from a female donor with Graves disease.

CDR3 sequence reads: CSANRLGQGNIQYF. CDR3 DNA: TGCAGTGCAAACCGCCTGGGACAGGGAAACATTCAGTACTTC. The gene calls are TRBV20-1 and TRBJ2-4; 9 bases line up with TRBD1. Germline V CDR1 and CDR2: DFQATT, SNEGSKA (reference sequence). V lost 6 bases to trimming and J lost 6 bases; unmatched junction nucleotides: 9. The CDR3 is 14 residues long.